Presented here are 18 T cell receptor beta chains from one specimen sequenced in a study of radiation and T cells in renal cell carcinoma. This table comes from immunoSEQ multiplex PCR, and its TCRdb copy is limited to in-frame clones, with some not included. The sample consists of about 50,000 clones, 75% to 85% of them appearing once. The time point is: baseline pretreatment blood. Documented treatment: 15 Gy SBRT to primary tumor, nephrectomy 4 weeks later. The sample was blood, taken from a patient whose treatment included radiotherapy and nephrectomy. All receptors derive from a woman in her seventies with renal cell carcinoma.

The V call is TRBV27, the J call TRBJ1-5; D gene uncertain. Germline lookup yields CDR1 MNHEY and CDR2 SMNVEV (reference sequence). This CDR3 region has 12 residues. Trimming took 2 bases from V and 6 from J, leaving 5 bases between them. CDR3 bases: TGTGCCAGCAGTTTAGTGGGTCAGCCCCAGCATTTT. Its protein product is CASSLVGQPQHF.

The chain recombines TRBV5-5 with TRBJ2-5; D call uncertain. Germline V gives CDR1 SGHKS, CDR2 YYEKEE (reference sequence). V lost 4 bases and J 1 base, leaving 8 bases between the germline ends. The CDR3 length is 13 residues. Here the CDR3 DNA reads TGTGCCAGCAGCCTGATGATCCAAGAGACCCAGTACTTC. This translates into CASSLMIQETQYF.

The V gene is TRBV4-1, the J gene TRBJ2-3; TRBD2 matches at 9 bases. Germline assignment: CDR1 MGHRA and CDR2 YSYEKL. Trimming removed 4 bases from V and 2 bases from J; junction bases left unmatched: 4. The CDR3 totals 15 residues. The CDR3 reads CASSRLAGTTDTQYF. CDR3 sequence (DNA): TGCGCCAGCAGCCGCCTAGCGGGGACCACAGATACGCAGTATTTT.

This chain links TRBV19 with TRBJ1-4, with a tentative D call TRBD1 (5 bases). The CDR3 contains 14 residues. Trimming took off 7 bases at V and 6 bases at J, with 15 bases between the two ends. The germline CDR1 and CDR2 sequences are LNHDA and SQIVND (reference sequence). The DNA of the CDR3 is TGTGCCAGTACCCTGGGGGGGATGGATGAAAAACTGTTTTTT. Translation: CASTLGGMDEKLFF.

The V call is TRBV7-2, the J call TRBJ2-1, with D hard to call. CDR1 and CDR2 (germline): SGHTA, FQGNSA. This CDR3 region has 13 residues. Trimming cost V 3 bases and J 5 bases, with 8 bases left between them. CDR3 sequence (DNA): TGTGCCAGCAGCTTGTACGGGCACAATGAGCAGTTCTTC. It codes for CASSLYGHNEQFF.

The genes are TRBV4-1 and TRBJ2-1, with TRBD2 matching over 12 bases. This CDR3 is 20 amino acids long. CDR1 MGHRA and CDR2 YSYEKL come from the germline V gene. V lost 4 bases, J lost 1 base, and 14 bases stayed unmatched. The CDR3 is CASSRPRLAGGPSSYNEQFF. CDR3 DNA: TGCGCCAGCAGCCGACCTAGGCTAGCGGGAGGGCCCTCGTCCTACAATGAGCAGTTCTTC.

This sequence joins TRBV19 and TRBJ1-5; 7 positions agree with TRBD1. CDR3 length: 16 residues. The V gene end was trimmed by 1 base and the J gene end by 6 bases; junction bases not matched to a gene: 9. Germline loops: CDR1 LNHDA, CDR2 SQIVND (reference sequence). The CDR3 DNA sequence: TGTGCCAGTAGTATAGGCTTTCTGGCAGGGGGTCAGCCCCAGCATTTT. Protein: CASSIGFLAGGQPQHF. The full variable domain, its missing parts supplied by reference TRBV19 and TRBJ1-5, is DGGITQSPKYLFRKEGQNVTLSCEQNLNHDAMYWYRQDPGQGLRLIYYSQIVNDFQKGDIAEGYSVSREKKESFPLTVTSAQKNPTAFYLCASSIGFLAGGQPQHFGDGTRLSIL.

This chain connects TRBV10-1 to TRBJ2-7; possible D gene TRBD2, 6 bases. The ends were cut back, 9 bases at V and 0 bases at J, with 9 bases in the middle. In germline, CDR1 is WNHNN, CDR2 SYGVQD (reference sequence). The CDR3 has 12 amino acids. CDR3: CASRDFSYEQYF. In DNA, the CDR3 is TGCGCCAGTCGGGACTTCTCCTACGAGCAGTACTTC.

The CDR3 region is CASSFNWASYEQYF. The CDR3 DNA reads as TGTGCCAGCAGTTTTAATTGGGCCTCCTACGAGCAGTACTTC. The chain has TRBV27 and TRBJ2-7, with D uncertain. V was pared by 3 bases and J by 0 bases, with 9 bases between. Per the germline V gene, CDR1 is MNHEY and CDR2 is SMNVEV (reference sequence). The CDR3 has 14 residues.

The chain couples TRBV6-1 to TRBJ2-5, with D unclear. The length of the CDR3 is 15 residues. In germline, CDR1 is MNHNS, CDR2 SASEGT. V was cut by 4 bases and J by 0 bases, with 12 bases left in between. DNA of the CDR3: TGTGCCAGCAGTGCCGCACGGACGGACCAAGAGACCCAGTACTTC. Residues: CASSAARTDQETQYF.

The V and J genes are TRBV2 and TRBJ1-1, with a possible D match to TRBD1 (6 bases). This CDR3 is built from 15 residues. V was cut by 6 bases and J by 1 base, with 15 bases left in between. CDR1 SNHLY and CDR2 FYNNEI come from the germline V gene. The CDR3 DNA reads as TGTGCCAGCAGGAGGGCTCGGACAGAGAACACTGAAGCTTTCTTT. Translation gives CASRRARTENTEAFF.

The J gene is TRBJ2-5, the V gene TRBV7-9, with no clear D. In germline, CDR1 is SEHNR, CDR2 FQNEAQ (reference sequence). The CDR3 contains 11 residues. Between the trimmed V and J ends, which lost 4 bases and 5 bases, there was a span of 5 bases. CDR3 bases: TGTGCCAGCAGCTATCCGGAGACCCAGTACTTC. It yields the protein CASSYPETQYF.

The CDR3, as DNA: TGCGCCAGCAGTTCCTTGACAGGGGATCGGCAGCCCCAGCATTTT. It is translated as CASSSLTGDRQPQHF. The chain links TRBV10-1 to TRBJ1-5; 8 nucleotides agree with TRBD1. Germline trimming cut 5 bases from V and 7 bases from J; bases unmatched to any gene: 10. The CDR3 consists of 15 residues. The germline V gene encodes CDR1 WNHNN and CDR2 SYGVQD (reference sequence).

The chain employs TRBV9 and TRBJ1-1, with D possibly being TRBD1 (5 bases). The CDR3 covers 13 residues. Deletions cut 6 bases from V and 4 bases from J, with 13 bases between. CDR1 is SGDLS and CDR2 is YYNGEE in the germline V gene. The CDR3 DNA reads as TGTGCCAGCACGTCCACGGGGGGCACTGAAGCTTTCTTT. Protein product: CASTSTGGTEAFF.

The chain combines TRBV30 with TRBJ1-3, with 7 positions matching TRBD1. The CDR3 sequence is 15 residues long. Losses at the gene ends were 5 bases for V and 3 bases for J; bases not matched to a gene: 10. The V gene's germline CDR1 is GTSNPN and CDR2 SVGIG (reference sequence). This CDR3 is CAWVGGTANGNTIYF. Here the CDR3 DNA reads TGTGCCTGGGTGGGAGGGACAGCAAATGGAAACACCATATATTTT.

This rearrangement joins TRBV7-3 to TRBJ2-2; perhaps TRBD2 as D (6 bases). The CDR3 consists of 16 residues. CDR1 SGHTA and CDR2 FQGTGA come from the germline V gene. V lost 1 base and J lost 5, with 14 bases in between. CDR3 sequence reads: CASSLKGGVNTGELFF. Here the CDR3 DNA reads TGTGCCAGCAGCTTAAAAGGAGGGGTAAATACCGGGGAGCTGTTTTTT.

The chain is built from TRBV7-6 and TRBJ1-5; D ambiguous. The CDR3 covers 13 residues. V shed 0 bases and J shed 1 base, with 1 base lying between them. CDR1 is SGHVS and CDR2 is FNYEAQ in the germline V gene. CDR3 sequence reads: CASSLASNQPQHF. For the CDR3, the DNA is TGTGCCAGCAGCTTAGCAAGCAATCAGCCCCAGCATTTT.

J is TRBJ2-1 and V is TRBV7-9, with D possibly being TRBD2 (6 bases). The V end was cut by 8 bases, the J end by 7 bases, with 21 bases between. The CDR3 consists of 15 residues. The germline CDR1 and CDR2 sequences are SEHNR and FQNEAQ (reference sequence). The CDR3 spells CASGSWGAGTNEQFF. CDR3 bases: TGTGCCAGCGGGAGTTGGGGTGCGGGGACGAATGAGCAGTTCTTC.